The T cell receptor beta chain under discussion was sequenced for a study of blood T cells in healthy people across ages. Note on this clonotype: Its antigen is still unknown.

CDR1 DFQATT and CDR2 SNEGSKA come from the germline V gene (reference sequence). V trimming: 4 bases; J trimming: 3 bases; junction bases outside the gene matches: 7. The CDR3 runs 16 residues. Findings and caveats of the study: Greater diversity and more naive CD4+ cells were seen in long-lived donors than in aged donors. A roughly linear fall in TCR beta diversity per million T cells was seen with increasing age.

Caucasian individuals from Russia who were healthy and aged 6 to 90 acted as donors. PCR was performed a second time for roughly 7 to 12 cycles using a sample-barcoded 5' primer and a J-beta primer mix. With 12 random nucleotides, a template-switch adaptor tagged each individual cDNA molecule. TCRdb re-analysed the 5' RACE reads in MiXCR, keeping a single row per CDR3 protein. The top ten hold 25% to 30% of the sample, which has over 600,000 distinct CDR3 sequences, about 61% seen once. The clonotype originates from a man aged 40-50 years in good health. V and J are TRBV20-1 and TRBJ2-2; 11 bases align to TRBD2. The sequenced material came from blood. This CDR3 reads CSATDGTSGDTGELFF. The CDR3 DNA is TGCAGTGCTACAGACGGGACTAGCGGAGACACCGGGGAGCTGTTTTTT.